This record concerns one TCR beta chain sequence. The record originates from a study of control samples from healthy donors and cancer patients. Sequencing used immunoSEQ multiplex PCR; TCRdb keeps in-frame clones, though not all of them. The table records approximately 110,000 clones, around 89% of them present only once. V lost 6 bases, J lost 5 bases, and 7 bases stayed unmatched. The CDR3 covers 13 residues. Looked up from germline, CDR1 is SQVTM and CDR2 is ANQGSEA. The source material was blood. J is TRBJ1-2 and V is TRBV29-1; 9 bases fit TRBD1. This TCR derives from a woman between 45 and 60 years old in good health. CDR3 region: CSVAQGAEYGYTF. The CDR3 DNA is TGCAGCGTGGCACAGGGGGCTGAATATGGCTACACCTTC.